The rows below give T cell receptor beta chains drawn from one sample of a study of early T cells in non-severe SARS-CoV-2 infection. TCRdb processed the 5' RACE reads anew with MiXCR; each CDR3 protein has one entry. The sample lists more than 25,000 distinct CDR3 sequences, about 5% seen once, with approximately 5.4% in the top ten. Here the sequenced sample was whole blood, taken at baseline. The receptors stem from an adult who was a healthcare worker with PCR-confirmed SARS-CoV-2 infection or an uninfected control (not recorded which). CDR3s leave out the opening cysteine and the closing phenylalanine or tryptophan. The order of the fields is CDR3 length, V gene, CDR3 protein.

>12|TRBV12-3/TRBV12-4
ASSLDRANQPQH
>13|TRBV10-2
ASSESVLGYNEQF
>12|TRBV7-2
ASTSFEVRYEQY
>13|TRBV7-8
ASSLVLRGGDEQY
>13|TRBV10-1
ASSGTDSLNTEAF
>11|TRBV2
ATCRTSYNEQF
>11|TRBV7-3
ASSLRERETQY
>18|TRBV7-8
ASSLDEGTSGSWGRNEQF
>12|TRBV6-1
ASSEGSGANVLT
>11|TRBV6-2/TRBV6-3
ASTSSGRGEQY
>11|TRBV28
ASSFPQDYGYT
>12|TRBV5-8
ASSLREPLYEQY
>14|TRBV30
AWSAGGIIIQETQY
>10|TRBV5-6
ASSFISYEQY
>11|TRBV7-2
ASSLWGHFNLH
>13|TRBV4-1
ASSQVSYSNQPQH
>13|TRBV7-2
ASSLVGSSYNEQF
>14|TRBV7-6
ASSFLGGSGYNEQF
>12|TRBV4-1
ASSQENRLYGYT
>13|TRBV6-6
ASSFYRGQDYGYT
>12|TRBV28
ASTTRLSTDTQY